These 19 T cell receptor beta chains originate from one sample sequenced in a study of blood T cell repertoires in COVID-19. Sequencing was performed with immunoSEQ multiplex PCR; in TCRdb, only in-frame clones are kept and a portion is missing. Of about 62,000 clones in the sample, over 85% were seen once. Sequenced sample: peripheral blood. Source of these receptors: a human donor in a cohort sampled during active COVID-19.

The chain recombines TRBV27 with TRBJ1-1; 8 nucleotides line up with TRBD1. V gave up 4 bases and J gave up 4 bases; unmatched junction bases: 5. Germline V lookup: CDR1 MNHEY, CDR2 SMNVEV (reference sequence). There are 14 residues in the CDR3. The CDR3 nucleotides read TGTGCCAGCAGTTACACCACAGGGGGCACTGAAGCTTTCTTT. It specifies CASSYTTGGTEAFF.

The chain carries TRBV5-1 and TRBJ2-7, with D perhaps matching TRBD1 (5 bases). This CDR3 spans 14 amino acids. Trimming removed 3 bases from V and 2 bases from J, with 12 bases in between. Germline V gene lookup returns CDR1 SGHRS and CDR2 YFSETQ. The CDR3 bases are TGCGCCAGCAGCTCGATTGACAGAGCCTACGAGCAGTACTTC. Translation gives CASSSIDRAYEQYF. Variable domain in full (rest from reference TRBV5-1 and TRBJ2-7): KAGVTQTPRYLIKTRGQQVTLSCSPISGHRSVSWYQQTPGQGLQFLFEYFSETQRNKGNFPGRFSGRQFSNSRSEMNVSTLELGDSALYLCASSSIDRAYEQYFGPGTRLTVT.

This clone was observed a single time. V gene TRBV3-1 (or the pseudogene TRBV3-2) combines with J gene TRBJ1-3; D not certain. The germline CDR1 and CDR2 sequences are LGHDT and YNNKEL (reference sequence). V was pared by 3 bases and J by 4 bases, with 13 bases between. CDR3 size: 15 residues. CDR3 in amino acids: CASSHRSPSGNTIYF. In DNA, the CDR3 is TGTGCCAGCAGCCATCGGTCGCCGTCGGGAAACACCATATATTTT.

The CDR3 nucleotides are TGCGCCAGCAGCTTCGGGACAGCAACTAATGAAAAACTGTTTTTT. Its translation: CASSFGTATNEKLFF. This sequence joins TRBV5-1 and TRBJ1-4, with TRBD1 matching over 7 bases. The CDR3 covers 15 residues. CDR1 and CDR2 (germline): SGHRS, YFSETQ. V gave up 2 bases and J gave up 0 bases; unmatched junction bases: 1.

This clone was observed a single time. The genes are TRBV23-1 and TRBJ2-7; 11 bases align to TRBD2. TRBV23-1 is noted as an ORF with a role that remains uncertain. Germline trimming cut 4 bases from V and 5 bases from J; bases unmatched to any gene: 4. The CDR3 extends over 14 amino acids. For the CDR3, the DNA is TGCGCCAGCAGTCTAGCGGGAGGGCCGAACGAGCAGTACTTC. Its translation is CASSLAGGPNEQYF.

This chain connects TRBV7-8 to TRBJ1-3; D is unresolved. With 5 bases removed from V and 2 bases from J, the gap between germline ends came to 19 bases. Looked up from germline, CDR1 is SGHVS and CDR2 is FQNEAQ. The CDR3 totals 17 residues. The CDR3 region has the DNA TGTGCCAGCAGCCCTTACCGAGTTCCGCCGGCTGGAAACACCATATATTTT. Its protein product is CASSPYRVPPAGNTIYF. Variable domain in full (rest from reference TRBV7-8 and TRBJ1-3): GAGVSQSPRYKVAKRGQDVALRCDPISGHVSLFWYQQALGQGPEFLTYFQNEAQLDKSGLPSDRFFAERPEGSVSTLKIQRTQQEDSAVYLCASSPYRVPPAGNTIYFGEGSWLTVV.

J is TRBJ2-7 and V is TRBV7-9, with 9 bases lining up with TRBD2. The germline V gene encodes CDR1 SEHNR and CDR2 FQNEAQ (reference sequence). V lost 5 bases, J lost 0 bases, and 14 bases stayed unmatched. The CDR3 is made up of 18 amino acids. This chain's CDR3 is CASSGGKAGGGNSYEQYF. The CDR3 coding sequence is TGTGCCAGCAGCGGCGGGAAAGCGGGAGGAGGTAACTCCTACGAGCAGTACTTC.

V gene TRBV30 combines with J gene TRBJ2-3, with 8 bases fitting TRBD1. CDR1 is GTSNPN and CDR2 is SVGIG in the germline V gene (reference sequence). The length of the CDR3 is 12 residues. The ends lost 5 bases at V and 5 bases at J; junction bases unmatched: 3. The CDR3 bases are TGTGCCTGGGCCGGGACAGGAGATACGCAGTATTTT. It encodes CAWAGTGDTQYF.

This sequence joins TRBV30 and TRBJ1-2, with 7 nucleotides matching TRBD1. This CDR3 comprises 15 residues. J gave up 8 bases and V 1 base, and 13 bases lay outside the gene matches. Germline V gene sequence: CDR1 GTSNPN, CDR2 SVGIG (reference sequence). CDR3 sequence reads: CAWSAGTVGRVGYTF. The CDR3 nucleotides read TGTGCCTGGAGTGCTGGGACAGTGGGTCGAGTGGGCTACACCTTC.

The CDR3 protein is CASSQAQGREQFF. The CDR3 DNA reads as TGTGCCAGCAGCCAAGCCCAGGGGAGAGAGCAGTTCTTC. The chain couples TRBV3-1 (or the pseudogene TRBV3-2) to TRBJ2-1; tentatively, D is TRBD1 (6 bases). The V and J ends lost 1 base and 10 bases respectively, with 11 bases between them. The CDR3 length is 13 residues. Germline V gene data show CDR1 as LGHDT and CDR2 as YNNKEL (reference sequence).

The V call is TRBV19, the J call TRBJ2-1; 8 bases fit TRBD2. V gave up 6 bases and J gave up 6 bases; unmatched junction bases: 13. The CDR3 totals 16 residues. CDR1 and CDR2 from the germline V gene are LNHDA and SQIVND (reference sequence). The CDR3 here is CASSGGVRGGSNEQFF. CDR3 sequence (DNA): TGTGCCAGTAGCGGGGGGGTACGTGGCGGGAGCAATGAGCAGTTCTTC.

The chain recombines TRBV30 with TRBJ2-1, with D possibly being TRBD2 (6 bases). This CDR3 has 15 residues. Trimming shortened V by 1 base and J by 7 bases, and 17 bases separated the two germline ends. Germline lookup yields CDR1 GTSNPN and CDR2 SVGIG (reference sequence). CDR3 bases: TGTGCCTGGAGTGCCACTAGCCTCAGTTGGAATGAGCAGTTCTTC. This translates into CAWSATSLSWNEQFF.

V usage is TRBV7-3 and J usage is TRBJ2-3; TRBD1 might be the D (5 bases). V was shortened by 5 bases and J by 4 bases, with 10 bases between the two germline ends. CDR1 is SGHTA and CDR2 is FQGTGA in the germline V gene. CDR3 length: 13 amino acids. The CDR3, as DNA: TGTGCCAGCAGCCAGGGTCGGGCAGATACGCAGTATTTT. Translated, it gives CASSQGRADTQYF.

J is TRBJ1-2 and V is TRBV7-8, with TRBD1 identical over 7 bases. The germline CDR1 and CDR2 sequences are SGHVS and FQNEAQ. This CDR3 is 15 amino acids long. Losses at the gene ends were 7 bases for V and 3 bases for J; bases not matched to a gene: 11. CDR3 loop: CASNPHLGQDYGYTF. For the CDR3, the DNA is TGTGCCAGCAACCCTCACTTAGGACAGGACTATGGCTACACCTTC.

The chain links TRBV5-1 to TRBJ1-4, with TRBD1 identical over 9 bases. The trim removed 4 bases at V and 5 bases at J, leaving 9 bases unmatched. This CDR3 has 16 amino acids. Per germline, CDR1 SGHRS and CDR2 YFSETQ. As DNA, the CDR3 is TGCGCCAGCAGCCCGATCCTCGACAGGGGGAATGAAAAACTGTTTTTT. Translating it yields CASSPILDRGNEKLFF.

The V gene is TRBV20-1, the J gene TRBJ2-7; the match to TRBD2 covers 9 bases. The CDR3 runs to 11 residues. CDR1 DFQATT and CDR2 SNEGSKA come from the germline V gene (reference sequence). V gave up 5 bases and J gave up 10 bases; unmatched junction bases: 6. This chain's CDR3 is CSAPYSGRQYF. Written as DNA, the CDR3 is TGCAGTGCTCCTTATAGCGGGAGACAGTACTTC.

The chain uses TRBV15 and TRBJ2-1; 7 positions agree with TRBD1. V was clipped by 2 bases and J by 2 bases; unmatched bases: 6. In germline, CDR1 is LNHNV, CDR2 YYDKDF (reference sequence). The CDR3 extends over 16 amino acids. The CDR3 here is CATSRTTGTAYNEQFF. CDR3 DNA: TGTGCCACCAGCAGAACGACCGGGACAGCCTACAATGAGCAGTTCTTC.

This clone was recorded only once. The genes are TRBV30 and TRBJ1-2; tentative D call: TRBD1 (6 bases). The CDR3 has 15 residues. The ends were cut back, 3 bases at V and 4 bases at J, with 18 bases in the middle. CDR1 is GTSNPN and CDR2 is SVGIG in the germline V gene (reference sequence). The CDR3 nucleotides read TGTGCCTGGAGACATACAGGGTCTTGGTCCTATGGCTACACCTTC. Translation gives CAWRHTGSWSYGYTF.

The rearrangement links TRBV7-8 to TRBJ2-7; TRBD2 aligns across 7 bases. V dropped 3 bases and J dropped 6; count of bases not matched to a gene: 11. The CDR3 covers 15 residues. The germline CDR1 and CDR2 sequences are SGHVS and FQNEAQ. The CDR3 here is CASSFSRDGGTEQYF. CDR3 nucleotides: TGTGCCAGCAGCTTCAGCCGGGACGGGGGGACCGAGCAGTACTTC.